Below are 4 T cell receptor beta chains sequenced from a single sample in a study of blood T cell repertoires in COVID-19. Method: immunoSEQ multiplex PCR; TCRdb's copy keeps in-frame clones and lacks some. The sample holds some 93,000 clones, roughly 80% seen once. Sequencing was carried out using peripheral blood. These receptor sequences come from a human donor in a cohort sampled during active COVID-19.

V gene TRBV19 combines with J gene TRBJ2-1; TRBD2 matches 13 bases. CDR1 is LNHDA, CDR2 SQIVND, per germline (reference sequence). V shed 3 bases, J shed 5 bases, and the junction held 1 base outside the gene matches. The CDR3 length is 15 residues. CDR3 sequence reads: CASSIGLAGDNEQFF. The CDR3 region has the DNA TGTGCCAGTAGTATCGGACTAGCGGGAGACAATGAGCAGTTCTTC.

CDR3: CASSRQGSSHEQYF. The CDR3, as DNA: TGTGCCAGTAGTCGACAGGGATCTTCCCACGAGCAGTACTTC. This sequence joins TRBV19 and TRBJ2-7; TRBD1 matches 7 bases. The germline gives CDR1 LNHDA, CDR2 SQIVND (reference sequence). V dropped 5 bases and J dropped 5; count of bases not matched to a gene: 9. The CDR3 is made up of 14 amino acids.

This clone was picked up one time. This chain uses TRBV7-9 with TRBJ1-2; no definite D call. Germline V gives CDR1 SEHNR, CDR2 FQNEAQ (reference sequence). The V end lost 10 bases, the J end lost 0 bases, and 12 bases lay between the germline ends. CDR3 length: 13 amino acids. The CDR3 region has the DNA TGTGCCACCCAGATCCAAACTAACTATGGCTACACCTTC. Translated: CATQIQTNYGYTF.

V and J are TRBV7-2 and TRBJ2-3; 8 bases agree with TRBD2. Germline V CDR1 and CDR2: SGHTA, FQGNSA. V dropped 2 bases and J dropped 6; count of bases not matched to a gene: 4. The CDR3 runs 14 residues. The CDR3 sequence: CASSLWGGGDTQYF. CDR3 DNA sequence: TGTGCCAGCAGCTTATGGGGCGGGGGGGATACGCAGTATTTT.